A selection of T cell receptor beta chains follows, all from one sample in a study of read filtering for tumor transcriptome and immune sequencing. TCRdb recomputed calls from the reads with MiXCR, one row per CDR3 protein. The sample records fewer than 30,000 distinct CDR3 sequences, roughly 23% being singletons. The sequencing sample was made of a population of CD138-negative cells sorted from bone marrow. All receptors come from a donor at least 40 years old with multiple myeloma. The CDR3 runs from the conserved cysteine through the conserved F or W. Each record gives: V gene, clone size, D gene, J gene, CDR3 protein, CDR3 DNA. A D gene is named only where the DNA matches it firmly. Clone sizes are given selectively: once, few, many, or a class where the clone is expanded.

v_gene: TRBV5-1
abundance: few
d_gene: .
j_gene: TRBJ2-2
CDR3aa: CASSTTGTSNTGELFF
CDR3nt: TGCGCCAGCAGCACCACCGGGACTTCGAACACCGGGGAGCTGTTTTTT

v_gene: TRBV5-1
abundance: few
d_gene: .
j_gene: TRBJ2-3
CDR3aa: CASSPRWGGEADTQYF
CDR3nt: TGCGCCAGCAGCCCCCGGTGGGGGGGCGAGGCAGATACGCAGTATTTT

v_gene: TRBV4-1
abundance: many
d_gene: TRBD2
j_gene: TRBJ2-1
CDR3aa: CASSQVGLAGPSYNEQFF
CDR3nt: TGCGCCAGCAGCCAAGTGGGACTAGCGGGGCCCTCCTACAATGAGCAGTTCTTC

v_gene: TRBV5-1
abundance: .
d_gene: TRBD1
j_gene: TRBJ2-2
CDR3aa: CASSRTGTEDTGELFF
CDR3nt: TGCGCCAGCAGCCGCACCGGGACAGAGGACACCGGGGAGCTGTTTTTT

v_gene: TRBV20-1
abundance: many
d_gene: TRBD2
j_gene: TRBJ2-1
CDR3aa: CSARGPGISGGAFEDEQFF
CDR3nt: TGCAGTGCTAGAGGCCCCGGGATTAGCGGGGGGGCCTTTGAGGATGAGCAGTTCTTC

v_gene: TRBV7-6
abundance: many
d_gene: .
j_gene: TRBJ2-3
CDR3aa: CASSLGQVADTQYF
CDR3nt: TGTGCCAGCAGCTTAGGACAGGTTGCAGATACGCAGTATTTT

v_gene: TRBV28
abundance: many
d_gene: TRBD1
j_gene: TRBJ2-5
CDR3aa: CASSSTGTKTQYF
CDR3nt: TGTGCCAGCAGTTCGACAGGGACGAAGACCCAGTACTTC

v_gene: TRBV19
abundance: many
d_gene: TRBD1
j_gene: TRBJ2-7
CDR3aa: CASSINRGTYEQYF
CDR3nt: TGTGCCAGTAGTATAAACAGGGGGACCTACGAGCAGTACTTC

v_gene: TRBV6-5
abundance: .
d_gene: TRBD2
j_gene: TRBJ2-1
CDR3aa: CANSYSLAGSYNEQFF
CDR3nt: TGTGCCAACAGTTACTCCCTAGCGGGATCCTACAATGAGCAGTTCTTC

v_gene: TRBV20-1
abundance: .
d_gene: TRBD2
j_gene: TRBJ2-1
CDR3aa: CSARDGTSGGIINNEQFF
CDR3nt: TGCAGTGCTAGAGATGGGACTAGCGGGGGGATCATTAACAATGAGCAGTTCTTC

v_gene: TRBV7-9
abundance: many
d_gene: .
j_gene: TRBJ2-2
CDR3aa: CASSLAPATPNTGELFF
CDR3nt: TGTGCCAGCAGCTTAGCGCCCGCCACTCCGAACACCGGGGAGCTGTTTTTT

v_gene: TRBV20-1
abundance: many
d_gene: TRBD2
j_gene: TRBJ2-3
CDR3aa: CSASTSGGGDTQYF
CDR3nt: TGCAGTGCTAGTACTAGCGGGGGAGGAGATACGCAGTATTTT

v_gene: TRBV12-3/TRBV12-4
abundance: many
d_gene: TRBD1
j_gene: TRBJ1-2
CDR3aa: CASSRQGAFGYTF
CDR3nt: TGTGCCAGCAGCAGACAGGGGGCTTTTGGCTACACCTTC

v_gene: TRBV6-4
abundance: .
d_gene: .
j_gene: TRBJ2-3
CDR3aa: CAGRVGDTQYF
CDR3nt: TGTGCCGGCAGAGTCGGGGATACGCAGTATTTT

v_gene: TRBV7-9
abundance: .
d_gene: .
j_gene: TRBJ1-5
CDR3aa: CASSMGPYNQPQHF
CDR3nt: TGTGCCAGCAGCATGGGACCCTACAATCAGCCCCAGCATTTT

v_gene: TRBV4-2
abundance: few
d_gene: TRBD1
j_gene: TRBJ1-5
CDR3aa: CASSQDRGGGQGVQPQHF
CDR3nt: TGTGCCAGCAGCCAAGACAGAGGGGGAGGACAGGGGGTTCAGCCCCAGCATTTT

v_gene: TRBV5-1
abundance: .
d_gene: .
j_gene: TRBJ2-3
CDR3aa: CASSSQSGGTDTQYF
CDR3nt: TGCGCCAGCAGCTCCCAATCGGGGGGCACAGATACGCAGTATTTT

v_gene: TRBV7-9
abundance: once
d_gene: TRBD1
j_gene: TRBJ2-5
CDR3aa: CASSVAGGAKETQYF
CDR3nt: TGTGCCAGCAGCGTGGCAGGGGGTGCGAAGGAGACCCAGTACTTC

v_gene: TRBV7-9
abundance: .
d_gene: .
j_gene: TRBJ2-1
CDR3aa: CASRPSGVRYNEQFF
CDR3nt: TGTGCCAGCAGACCAAGCGGCGTCCGCTACAATGAGCAGTTCTTC

v_gene: TRBV29-1
abundance: many
d_gene: .
j_gene: TRBJ2-5
CDR3aa: CSVATEQETQYF
CDR3nt: TGCAGCGTTGCTACAGAGCAAGAGACCCAGTACTTC

v_gene: TRBV5-6
abundance: many
d_gene: .
j_gene: TRBJ2-3
CDR3aa: CASSFQEYTDTQYF
CDR3nt: TGTGCCAGCAGCTTTCAGGAATACACAGATACGCAGTATTTT

v_gene: TRBV7-9
abundance: .
d_gene: .
j_gene: TRBJ1-1
CDR3aa: CASSLSAAEAFF
CDR3nt: TGTGCCAGCAGCTTATCGGCCGCTGAAGCTTTCTTT

v_gene: TRBV29-1
abundance: few
d_gene: .
j_gene: TRBJ1-3
CDR3aa: CSVTSGNTIYF
CDR3nt: TGCAGCGTGACCTCTGGAAACACCATATATTTT

v_gene: TRBV2
abundance: .
d_gene: .
j_gene: TRBJ1-3
CDR3aa: CASSELGAGGNTIYF
CDR3nt: TGTGCCAGCAGTGAGCTGGGGGCGGGTGGAAACACCATATATTTT

v_gene: TRBV6-1
abundance: many
d_gene: .
j_gene: TRBJ2-1
CDR3aa: CASGQSLFSSYNEQFF
CDR3nt: TGTGCCAGCGGACAGTCTCTTTTCAGCTCCTACAATGAGCAGTTCTTC

v_gene: TRBV7-9
abundance: few
d_gene: TRBD2
j_gene: TRBJ2-3
CDR3aa: CASSLVRSGAGGDTQYF
CDR3nt: TGTGCCAGCAGCTTAGTTCGTAGCGGGGCCGGTGGAGATACGCAGTATTTT